Each of the 10 T cell receptor beta chains below was sequenced from the same sample in a study of Graves' ophthalmopathy and Graves' hyperthyroidism. Researchers took RNA transcripts and amplified TCR beta CDR3 regions from them. HTBI primers primed a first-round RT-PCR, and a second-round multiplex PCR followed. TCRdb used MiXCR to reprocess the multiplex PCR reads, holding one entry per CDR3 protein. The sample has over a million distinct CDR3 sequences; around a third are singletons. The sequencing sample was made of peripheral blood or thyroid tissue (not recorded which). Source of these receptors: an adult man with Graves' hyperthyroidism.

This clonotype has at least ten counts. This chain connects TRBV25-1 to TRBJ1-1; perhaps TRBD1 as D (5 bases). The CDR3 totals 16 residues. The V and J ends lost 4 bases and 0 bases respectively, with 15 bases between them. From germline, CDR1 is MGHDK and CDR2 SYGVNS. The CDR3 sequence is CASSGVRVGMNTEAFF. The CDR3 DNA sequence: TGTGCCAGCAGTGGGGTCAGGGTGGGGATGAACACTGAAGCTTTCTTT.

This clonotype was seen a few times. The chain joins TRBV27 to TRBJ2-6; weak D call: TRBD2 (5 bases). This CDR3 spans 16 amino acids. V dropped 1 base and J dropped 2 bases, with 9 bases sitting between them. The germline gives CDR1 MNHEY, CDR2 SMNVEV (reference sequence). The CDR3 spells CASSLFSGTGANVLTF. The CDR3 DNA reads TGTGCCAGCAGTTTATTTTCGGGAACTGGGGCCAACGTCCTGACTTTC.

This chain uses TRBV14 with TRBJ2-2, with 7 bases that match TRBD2. The CDR3 runs 17 residues. Germline V gene lookup returns CDR1 SGHDN and CDR2 FVKESK. V lost 2 bases, J lost 1 base, and 7 bases stayed unmatched. The CDR3 nucleotides are TGTGCCAGCAGCCAAAGAGCGGGGCTCCGGAACACCGGGGAGCTGTTTTTT. Its protein is CASSQRAGLRNTGELFF.

This chain links TRBV30 with TRBJ1-6, with D possibly TRBD1 on 5 matching bases. V was shortened by 0 bases and J by 18 bases, with 24 bases between the two germline ends. Germline CDR1 GTSNPN, CDR2 SVGIG (reference sequence). This CDR3 region has 15 residues. The CDR3 nucleotides read TGTGCCTGGAGTGTGAGTGTACTGGGTGTGGGGACGTACCACTTT. This sequence encodes CAWSVSVLGVGTYHF.

This clonotype appeared many times. The chain links TRBV29-1 to TRBJ1-5; 8 nucleotides match TRBD1. The CDR3 totals 14 residues. J was trimmed by 3 bases and V by 7 bases; bases with no gene match: 8. Looked up from germline, CDR1 is SQVTM and CDR2 is ANQGSEA. The CDR3 nucleotides read TGCAGCGCCTCACAGGGGGGTAACAATCAGCCCCAGCATTTT. It specifies CSASQGGNNQPQHF. Drawing the rest from reference TRBV29-1 and TRBJ1-5, the complete variable domain is SAVISQKPSRDICQRGTSLTIQCQVDSQVTMMFWYRQQPGQSLTLIATANQGSEATYESGFVIDKFPISRPNLTFSTLTVSNMSPEDSSIYLCSASQGGNNQPQHFGDGTRLSIL.

This clonotype was observed many times. This chain uses TRBV7-6 with TRBJ2-7, with a weak D call TRBD2 (5 bases). The V end lost 5 bases, the J end lost 4 bases, and 18 bases lay between the germline ends. The germline CDR1 and CDR2 sequences are SGHVS and FNYEAQ. The CDR3 runs 15 residues. The CDR3 DNA reads as TGTGCCAGCAGCGCAGAGCCCGGGGTATCGTACGAGCAGTACTTC. This sequence encodes CASSAEPGVSYEQYF.

The genes are TRBV15 and TRBJ1-2; 10 positions agree with TRBD1. The CDR3 has 14 amino acids. V was pared by 0 bases and J by 8 bases, with 3 bases of the junction left unmatched. The germline gives CDR1 LNHNV, CDR2 YYDKDF (reference sequence). The CDR3 nucleotides are TGTGCCACCAGCAGAGATAGGGACAGGGGAGGCTACACCTTC. Its protein product is CATSRDRDRGGYTF.

This clonotype showed up just a few times. This chain uses TRBV18 with TRBJ1-2; unclear D gene. Germline assignment: CDR1 KGHSH and CDR2 LQKENI. The CDR3 loop spans 13 amino acids. Deletions cut 3 bases from V and 2 bases from J, with 7 bases between. In nucleotides, the CDR3 is TGTGCCAGCTCACCGAGGAACAACTATGGCTACACCTTC. It codes for CASSPRNNYGYTF. The full variable domain, its missing parts supplied by reference TRBV18 and TRBJ1-2, is NAGVMQNPRHLVRRRGQEARLRCSPMKGHSHVYWYRQLPEEGLKFMVYLQKENIIDESGMPKERFSAEFPKEGPSILRIQQVVRGDSAAYFCASSPRNNYGYTFGSGTRLTVV.

There are many counts of this clonotype. CDR3: CASSFLASGRKGGETQYF. The CDR3, as DNA: TGTGCCAGCAGCTTTTTGGCTAGCGGGAGAAAAGGGGGAGAGACCCAGTACTTC. V and J are TRBV7-9 and TRBJ2-5, with 10 bases that match TRBD2. V lost 3 bases and J lost 4; bases outside the gene matches: 14. There are 18 residues in the CDR3. The germline V gene has CDR1 SEHNR and CDR2 FQNEAQ (reference sequence).

In its sample, this clonotype was seen a few times. This sequence joins TRBV7-2 and TRBJ2-3, with 8 bases that match TRBD1. J lost 4 bases, V lost 3 bases, and 3 bases had no gene match. The CDR3 has 14 amino acids. The germline CDR1 and CDR2 sequences are SGHTA and FQGNSA. CDR3 loop: CASSLGTGSDTQYF. CDR3 sequence (DNA): TGTGCCAGCAGCTTGGGGACAGGATCAGATACGCAGTATTTT.